The 5 T cell receptor beta chains in this list originate from one sample, sequenced in a study of T cell responses to AZD1222 COVID-19 vaccine. Generated by immunoSEQ multiplex PCR, the TCRdb table keeps only in-frame clones and is missing some. The repertoire holds roughly 180,000 clones, with approximately 89% as singletons. Sample: peripheral blood, taken 28 days after the second AZD1222 dose. These receptor sequences come from an adult who received the AZD1222 COVID-19 vaccine.

This chain joins TRBV7-6 and TRBJ2-2; D is perhaps TRBD1 (6 bases). The CDR3 has 15 amino acids. V lost 5 bases, J lost 0 bases, and 10 bases lay in between. Germline CDR1 is SGHVS and CDR2 is FNYEAQ. Here the CDR3 DNA reads TGTGCCAGCAGCCCGCAGGGGACGAACACCGGGGAGCTGTTTTTT. It is translated as CASSPQGTNTGELFF.

This sequence joins TRBV11-2 and TRBJ1-6; the D is unclear. The CDR3 has 13 amino acids. Per germline, CDR1 SGHAT and CDR2 FQNNGV. The V gene lost 4 bases and the J gene lost 5 bases, with 6 bases spanning the gap. CDR3 amino acids: CASSWADNSPLHF. The CDR3, as DNA: TGTGCCAGCAGCTGGGCAGATAATTCACCCCTCCACTTT.

The count of this clone is one. V gene TRBV18 combines with J gene TRBJ1-5; possibly TRBD1 for D (6 bases). This CDR3 region has 15 residues. Trimming pared 2 bases from V and 0 bases from J, leaving 8 bases between. CDR1 is KGHSH, CDR2 LQKENI, per germline. The DNA for the CDR3 is TGTGCCAGCTCACCAGAACAGGGTAGCAATCAGCCCCAGCATTTT. Its translation is CASSPEQGSNQPQHF.

This clone was seen only once. The chain combines TRBV20-1 with TRBJ2-3; the D gene is possibly TRBD2 (6 bases). Between the trimmed V and J ends, which lost 3 bases and 4 bases, there was a span of 14 bases. Germline loops: CDR1 DFQATT, CDR2 SNEGSKA (reference sequence). This CDR3 is built from 14 residues. CDR3 in DNA: TGCAGTGCTAGTGAGGACTACCGTTCAGATACGCAGTATTTT. Its protein product is CSASEDYRSDTQYF.

The genes are TRBV18 and TRBJ1-1; possibly TRBD1 for D (6 bases). This CDR3 is built from 13 residues. Germline V gene sequence: CDR1 KGHSH, CDR2 LQKENI. V lost 1 base and J 8 bases, leaving 11 bases between the germline ends. CDR3 residues: CASSPLAGEEAFF. DNA for the CDR3: TGTGCCAGCTCACCACTCGCAGGGGAGGAAGCTTTCTTT.